This TCR beta chain was found in a study of identical twins. Study findings and constraints: Beta clonotypes that were abundant in cord blood contained fewer insertions, a pattern absent from memory repertoires. Monozygotic twins shared more out-of-frame TCR alpha than recombination models predicted.

The CDR3 consists of 14 residues. Germline CDR1 and CDR2: SEHNR and FQNEAQ (reference sequence). Trimming removed 2 bases from V and 2 bases from J, with 8 bases in between. A note on this clonotype: Its target is not known.

MiXCR, run by TCRdb on the 5' RACE reads, gives a single entry per CDR3 protein. The sample comprises approximately 470,000 distinct CDR3 sequences, approximately 15% of which are singletons, and roughly 0.5% rests with the top ten. The same sample was also used in a study of yellow fever vaccine responses in identical twins.

Material: CD4+ T cells sorted from blood. This chain uses TRBV7-9 with TRBJ2-3, with unresolved D. This receptor was identified in a woman aged 18-35 years in good health. The CDR3 DNA reads as TGTGCCAGCAGCTTACCGACTCACACAGATACGCAGTATTTT. It specifies CASSLPTHTDTQYF.